This T cell receptor (beta chain) was sequenced during a study of blood T cell repertoires in COVID-19. The CDR3 spans 15 residues. Trimming took 3 bases from V and 2 from J, leaving 14 bases between them. CDR1 LGHDT and CDR2 YNNKEL come from the germline V gene (reference sequence). Method: immunoSEQ multiplex PCR; TCRdb's copy keeps in-frame clones and lacks some. The table shows tens of thousands of clones, with approximately 90% occurring only once. The rearrangement links TRBV3-1 (or the pseudogene TRBV3-2) to TRBJ2-7, with D tentatively TRBD2 (5 bases). The sequencing input was peripheral blood. The TCR sequence derives from a human donor in a cohort sampled during active COVID-19. The CDR3 DNA reads as TGTGCCAGCAGCCAGACCCCACGGGGTACCTACGAGCAGTACTTC. Its protein is CASSQTPRGTYEQYF.